Listed below are T cell receptor beta chains from one sample, sequenced in a study of T cell responses to AZD1222 COVID-19 vaccine. The table came from immunoSEQ multiplex PCR; TCRdb's copy has only in-frame clones and leaves some out. The sample has about 56,000 clones, approximately 83% seen once. This specimen was peripheral blood, taken on day 0 of AZD1222 vaccination. These TCRs come from an adult in good health. The CDR3 runs from the conserved cysteine through the conserved F or W. The D gene is left open where the match is weak. Some rows mark clone size as missing; the rest say once, few, many or name a class of expanded clone.

d_gene	len	abundance	v_gene	j_gene	CDR3nt	CDR3aa
.	13	.	TRBV6-5	TRBJ2-1	TGTGCCAGCAGTTACGGCTTGCGGGATGAGCAGTTCTTC	CASSYGLRDEQFF
TRBD1	16	.	TRBV7-9	TRBJ2-3	TGTGCCAGCAGCCCACGTGAGGGACAGTCCACAGATACGCAGTATTTT	CASSPREGQSTDTQYF
.	13	.	TRBV2	TRBJ1-1	TGTGCCAGCAGTGAAGGGGTCAGCACTGAAGCTTTCTTT	CASSEGVSTEAFF
TRBD1	14	few	TRBV5-1	TRBJ1-1	TGCGCCAGCAGTTCAGGGGGCGGGCGAACTGAAGCTTTCTTT	CASSSGGGRTEAFF
.	13	.	TRBV6-5	TRBJ1-1	TGTGCCAGCTATAGGACAGAGCGCACTGAAGCTTTCTTT	CASYRTERTEAFF
TRBD1	14	.	TRBV27	TRBJ2-7	TGTGCCAGCAGCCGGGGGACAGGGGAATACGAGCAGTACTTC	CASSRGTGEYEQYF
.	13	.	TRBV28	TRBJ2-7	TGTGCCAGCAGTTTAGTCTATCAAGACGAGCAGTACTTC	CASSLVYQDEQYF
.	17	.	TRBV10-3	TRBJ1-1	TGTGCCATCAGCTTGGGTGTAGGGCCCTCAATGAACACTGAAGCTTTCTTT	CAISLGVGPSMNTEAFF
TRBD1	15	.	TRBV5-5	TRBJ1-1	TGTGCCAGCAGCTTGGAGCTACAGGGGAGGACTGAAGCTTTCTTT	CASSLELQGRTEAFF
.	14	.	TRBV7-2	TRBJ2-7	TGTGCCAGCAGCCCCAGACAGTCCTCCTACGAGCAGTACTTC	CASSPRQSSYEQYF